Listed here are 31 T cell receptor beta chains from one sample, sequenced in a study of T cells in Graves' hyperthyroidism and ophthalmopathy. Using RNA transcripts as the source, TCR beta CDR3 regions were amplified. The HTBI primer set drove a first-round RT-PCR of the TCR CDR3. TCRdb redid the calling of the multiplex PCR reads with MiXCR, one entry per CDR3 protein. The sample shows hundreds of thousands of distinct CDR3 sequences, around 15% of them seen only once. Sequencing was done on a sample of blood. Source of these receptors: a man aged 45-65 years with Graves' ophthalmopathy.

This clonotype was seen at least ten times. The chain has TRBV3-1 and TRBJ1-1; D is unclear. Trimming removed 1 base at V and 4 bases at J, with 13 bases between. The germline V gene has CDR1 LGHDT and CDR2 YNNKEL (reference sequence). This CDR3 has 15 residues. The CDR3 nucleotides are TGTGCCAGCAGCCAAGGCGTGAGCCGTGGCACTGAAGCTTTCTTT. As protein: CASSQGVSRGTEAFF.

CDR3 sequence reads: CASADPRGPGGGYTF. The CDR3 DNA follows: TGTGCCAGCGCCGATCCCAGGGGGCCTGGGGGTGGCTACACCTTC. V and J are TRBV28 and TRBJ1-2; TRBD1 matches 8 bases. CDR3 size: 15 residues. V lost 8 bases and J lost 7; bases outside the gene matches: 15. The germline gives CDR1 MDHEN, CDR2 SYDVKM.

This clonotype was counted ten times or more. The J gene is TRBJ2-7, the V gene TRBV6-1, with D maybe TRBD2 (6 bases). V was clipped by 5 bases and J by 3 bases, with 14 bases between them. This CDR3 is built from 14 residues. CDR1 and CDR2 from the germline V gene are MNHNS and SASEGT. Written as DNA, the CDR3 is TGTGCCAGCAGTTTGCGCGGGGTGGTCTACGAGCAGTACTTC. Encoded protein: CASSLRGVVYEQYF.

The table lists this clonotype with many counts. The chain uses TRBV7-3 and TRBJ2-7; 13 positions agree with TRBD2. Germline V lookup: CDR1 SGHTA, CDR2 FQGTGA. The CDR3 is 17 amino acids. V was pared by 5 bases and J by 3 bases, with 10 bases of the junction left unmatched. The CDR3 here is CASSLGWTSGSVYEQYF. Written as DNA, the CDR3 is TGTGCCAGCAGCCTGGGTTGGACTAGCGGGAGTGTCTACGAGCAGTACTTC. The variable domain in full, with the rest retrieved from reference TRBV7-3 and TRBJ2-7, is GAGVSQTPSNKVTEKGKYVELRCDPISGHTALYWYRQSLGQGPEFLIYFQGTGAADDSGLPNDRFFAVRPEGSVSTLKIQRTERGDSAVYLCASSLGWTSGSVYEQYFGPGTRLTVT.

This sequence joins TRBV7-9 and TRBJ2-1, with 11 bases matching TRBD1. With V trimmed by 5 bases and J by 8 bases, 5 bases remained unmatched. Germline loops: CDR1 SEHNR, CDR2 FQNEAQ (reference sequence). This CDR3 spans 14 amino acids. The CDR3: CASSPGQGVDEQFF. Written as DNA, the CDR3 is TGTGCCAGCAGCCCGGGACAGGGGGTAGATGAGCAGTTCTTC. Full variable domain (remainder filled in from reference TRBV7-9 and TRBJ2-1): DTGVSQNPRHKITKRGQNVTFRCDPISEHNRLYWYRQTLGQGPEFLTYFQNEAQLEKSRLLSDRFSAERPKGSFSTLEIQRTEQGDSAMYLCASSPGQGVDEQFFGPGTRLTVL.

The table lists this clonotype with a few counts. The chain employs TRBV9 and TRBJ2-2, with D unclear. The CDR3 has 11 amino acids. Germline V gene lookup returns CDR1 SGDLS and CDR2 YYNGEE. The V end was cut by 4 bases, the J end by 8 bases, with 6 bases between. The CDR3 DNA sequence: TGTGCCAGCAGCAACCTGGGGGAGCTGTTTTTT. This sequence encodes CASSNLGELFF. Variable domain in full (rest from reference TRBV9 and TRBJ2-2): DSGVTQTPKHLITATGQRVTLRCSPRSGDLSVYWYQQSLDQGLQFLIQYYNGEERAKGNILERFSAQQFPDLHSELNLSSLELGDSALYFCASSNLGELFFGEGSRLTVL.

The rearrangement uses TRBV28 and TRBJ2-5; D remains unclear. Germline V CDR1 and CDR2: MDHEN, SYDVKM. The ends were cut back, 8 bases at V and 5 bases at J, with 15 bases in the middle. The CDR3 has 13 residues. The CDR3 sequence: CASRPGGTETQYF. The CDR3 DNA is TGTGCCAGCCGCCCGGGCGGCACGGAGACCCAGTACTTC.

This clonotype came up many times. The rearrangement joins TRBV20-1 to TRBJ1-3, with D perhaps matching TRBD1 (6 bases). Deletions cut 3 bases from V and 2 bases from J, with 8 bases between. The CDR3 consists of 13 residues. Germline CDR1 DFQATT, CDR2 SNEGSKA (reference sequence). Written as DNA, the CDR3 is TGCAGTGCTAGTCAGGGGACTGGAAACACCATATATTTT. It translates to CSASQGTGNTIYF.

CDR3 nucleotides: TGTGCCACCAGCAGTTGGACAGGGCCACAAGAGACCCAGTACTTC. Protein product: CATSSWTGPQETQYF. The chain links TRBV15 to TRBJ2-5; TRBD1 aligns across 8 bases. This CDR3 contains 15 residues. The J segment lost 2 bases and the V segment lost 3 bases, leaving 5 bases of the junction unmatched. Germline-derived CDR1 and CDR2 are LNHNV and YYDKDF (reference sequence).

This clonotype has only a few counts. The chain recombines TRBV24-1 with TRBJ2-1, with D perhaps TRBD2 (5 bases). This CDR3 spans 16 amino acids. Germline values: CDR1 KGHDR, CDR2 SFDVKD. The V end lost 3 bases, the J end lost 2 bases, and 13 bases lay between the germline ends. This CDR3 is CATSDAGGVTYNEQFF. The CDR3 DNA reads TGTGCCACCAGTGATGCGGGCGGAGTCACCTACAATGAGCAGTTCTTC.

This clonotype occurred many times. This chain joins TRBV7-3 and TRBJ2-1, with a tentative D call TRBD2 (6 bases). This CDR3 spans 15 amino acids. Germline CDR1 is SGHTA and CDR2 is FQGTGA. V was cut by 2 bases and J by 0 bases, with 8 bases left in between. The CDR3 protein is CASSLGGLSYNEQFF. As DNA, the CDR3 is TGTGCCAGCAGCTTAGGGGGACTCTCCTACAATGAGCAGTTCTTC.

In this sample, this clonotype turned up many times. This chain uses TRBV12-3 or TRBV12-4 with TRBJ1-1; a weak D match, TRBD1 (6 bases). V was cut by 6 bases and J by 12 bases, with 23 bases left in between. The CDR3 length is 14 residues. CDR3 loop: CASSAPGALGESFF. The CDR3, as DNA: TGTGCCAGCAGCGCTCCAGGGGCCTTAGGGGAGTCTTTCTTT.

This clonotype was counted at least ten times. V and J are TRBV7-9 and TRBJ2-7; no clear D gene. Germline V gives CDR1 SEHNR, CDR2 FQNEAQ (reference sequence). Trimming removed 4 bases at V and 3 bases at J, with 7 bases between. The CDR3 spans 12 residues. The CDR3 here is CASSSEVYEQYF. As DNA, the CDR3 is TGTGCCAGCAGCTCAGAGGTCTACGAGCAGTACTTC. Full variable domain (rest looked up from reference TRBV7-9 and TRBJ2-7): DTGVSQNPRHKITKRGQNVTFRCDPISEHNRLYWYRQTLGQGPEFLTYFQNEAQLEKSRLLSDRFSAERPKGSFSTLEIQRTEQGDSAMYLCASSSEVYEQYFGPGTRLTVT.

The V and J genes are TRBV11-2 and TRBJ2-1; TRBD2 aligns across 12 bases. The germline V gene encodes CDR1 SGHAT and CDR2 FQNNGV. The trim removed 4 bases at V and 8 bases at J, leaving 9 bases unmatched. The CDR3 consists of 16 residues. The CDR3 region has the DNA TGTGCCAGCAGCTCGTCCCGACTAGCGGGAGTGTATGAGCAGTTCTTC. This gives the protein CASSSSRLAGVYEQFF.

The table lists this clonotype with many counts. This chain connects TRBV2 to TRBJ2-3; TRBD2 matches at 10 bases. The ends lost 6 bases at V and 2 bases at J; junction bases unmatched: 8. Germline-derived CDR1 and CDR2 are SNHLY and FYNNEI. This CDR3 has 16 residues. The CDR3 region is CASRSTSGDPTDTQYF. CDR3 coding DNA: TGTGCCAGCAGGTCAACTAGCGGGGATCCCACAGATACGCAGTATTTT.

Only a few counts were recorded for this clonotype. This chain uses TRBV7-9 with TRBJ2-5, with unresolved D. In germline, CDR1 is SEHNR, CDR2 FQNEAQ (reference sequence). The CDR3 is made up of 12 amino acids. The germline V and J ends were trimmed by 3 bases and 9 bases, with 11 bases remaining between them. Here the CDR3 reads CASSFVTFAQYF. CDR3 nucleotide sequence: TGTGCCAGCAGCTTTGTTACGTTCGCCCAGTACTTC.

This clonotype showed up many times. The chain carries TRBV2 and TRBJ2-2; 12 bases are a match to TRBD1. V lost 7 bases to trimming and J lost 4 bases; unmatched junction nucleotides: 10. The germline V gene has CDR1 SNHLY and CDR2 FYNNEI. The CDR3 sequence is 17 residues long. The CDR3 is CASTHRPGQGATGELFF. CDR3 bases: TGTGCCAGCACCCATAGACCGGGACAGGGGGCCACCGGGGAGCTGTTTTTT. Full variable domain (outside the CDR3, taken from reference TRBV2 and TRBJ2-2): EPEVTQTPSHQVTQMGQEVILRCVPISNHLYFYWYRQILGQKVEFLVSFYNNEISEKSEIFDDQFSVERPDGSNFTLKIRSTKLEDSAMYFCASTHRPGQGATGELFFGEGSRLTVL.

In this sample, this clonotype turned up many times. The chain employs TRBV20-1 and TRBJ1-1; 8 bases line up with TRBD1. The germline V gene has CDR1 DFQATT and CDR2 SNEGSKA (reference sequence). The length of the CDR3 is 12 residues. The J segment lost 3 bases and the V segment lost 6 bases, leaving 3 bases of the junction unmatched. In DNA form, the CDR3 reads TGCAGTGCCTGGGACAGGTACACTGAAGCTTTCTTT. Encoded protein: CSAWDRYTEAFF.

The V gene is TRBV2, the J gene TRBJ2-7; 9 nucleotides match TRBD2. The V gene end was trimmed by 7 bases and the J gene end by 2 bases; junction bases not matched to a gene: 15. The CDR3 totals 17 residues. Germline V gene data show CDR1 as SNHLY and CDR2 as FYNNEI. This chain's CDR3 is CASKPGLASGATYEQYF. The DNA of the CDR3 is TGTGCCAGCAAACCGGGACTAGCTAGCGGGGCTACCTACGAGCAGTACTTC.

This clonotype appeared a few times. The gene calls are TRBV27 and TRBJ2-3; no clear D. Germline loops: CDR1 MNHEY, CDR2 SMNVEV (reference sequence). The length of the CDR3 is 15 residues. V dropped 0 bases and J dropped 2 bases, with 9 bases sitting between them. The CDR3 DNA sequence: TGTGCCAGCAGTTTATCGCCCCCTCCCACAGATACGCAGTATTTT. Translation gives CASSLSPPPTDTQYF.

The chain is built from TRBV5-1 and TRBJ2-1, with TRBD2 matching 8 bases. CDR1 is SGHRS, CDR2 YFSETQ, per germline. This CDR3 spans 15 amino acids. Losses at the gene ends were 6 bases for V and 6 bases for J; bases not matched to a gene: 11. CDR3 protein: CASTSAGVGVNEQFF. The CDR3, as DNA: TGCGCCAGCACCTCAGCGGGAGTCGGAGTCAATGAGCAGTTCTTC.

The chain employs TRBV10-3 and TRBJ2-7; D perhaps matches TRBD2 (6 bases). CDR1 and CDR2 from the germline V gene are ENHRY and SYGVKD. Trimming took 2 bases from V and 0 from J, leaving 11 bases between them. The CDR3 is 15 amino acids. CDR3 bases: TGTGCCATCAGTGAGGGGGACTTAAGCTCCTACGAGCAGTACTTC. It is translated as CAISEGDLSSYEQYF.

The chain joins TRBV2 to TRBJ1-5; 9 nucleotides match TRBD1. The germline CDR1 and CDR2 sequences are SNHLY and FYNNEI. J was trimmed by 6 bases and V by 6 bases; bases with no gene match: 9. This CDR3 comprises 15 residues. The CDR3 loop is CASRGTGGRSQPQHF. The DNA for the CDR3 is TGTGCCAGCAGAGGAACAGGGGGCAGGAGTCAGCCCCAGCATTTT.

This rearrangement joins TRBV20-1 to TRBJ2-3, with 7 positions matching TRBD2. The CDR3 is made up of 14 amino acids. Germline V gives CDR1 DFQATT, CDR2 SNEGSKA (reference sequence). V was clipped by 1 base and J by 6 bases; unmatched bases: 7. CDR3 loop: CSARGVAGADTQYF. In DNA form, the CDR3 reads TGCAGTGCTAGAGGGGTGGCGGGAGCGGATACGCAGTATTTT.

This clonotype occurred a few times. J is TRBJ2-1 and V is TRBV7-9, with 9 nucleotides matching TRBD2. CDR3 length: 16 residues. V was clipped by 6 bases and J by 2 bases; unmatched bases: 8. The germline gives CDR1 SEHNR, CDR2 FQNEAQ (reference sequence). The chain's CDR3 is CASRSEVAGAYNEQFF. DNA for the CDR3: TGTGCCAGCAGAAGTGAGGTAGCGGGAGCCTACAATGAGCAGTTCTTC.

This clonotype was counted between two and nine times. The chain uses TRBV4-1 and TRBJ2-1; 13 bases map to TRBD2. Losses at the gene ends were 2 bases for V and 8 bases for J; bases not matched to a gene: 9. Germline CDR1 MGHRA, CDR2 YSYEKL. The CDR3 is 17 amino acids. The DNA for the CDR3 is TGCGCCAGCAGCCAAAAGCCACTAGCGGGAGGGAATGATGAGCAGTTCTTC. It yields the protein CASSQKPLAGGNDEQFF.

The chain has TRBV18 and TRBJ2-2, with 7 bases matching TRBD2. The CDR3 is made up of 17 amino acids. J was trimmed by 0 bases and V by 0 bases; bases with no gene match: 4. CDR1 and CDR2 (germline): KGHSH, LQKENI. As DNA, the CDR3 is TGTGCCAGCTCACCACCTTTAGCGGGTTCGAACACCGGGGAGCTGTTTTTT. Its protein product is CASSPPLAGSNTGELFF.

This clonotype has ten or more counts. CDR3: CAWKPSGWYQETQYF. The CDR3 region has the DNA TGTGCCTGGAAACCTAGCGGATGGTATCAAGAGACCCAGTACTTC. This chain links TRBV30 with TRBJ2-5, with 7 nucleotides matching TRBD2. After removal of 4 bases from V and 2 bases from J, the junction contained 10 bases not matched to a gene. Germline V gene sequence: CDR1 GTSNPN, CDR2 SVGIG (reference sequence). This CDR3 spans 15 amino acids.

The chain carries TRBV6-1 and TRBJ1-5, with 8 bases that match TRBD1. The CDR3 extends over 15 amino acids. CDR1 is MNHNS and CDR2 is SASEGT in the germline V gene. V shed 6 bases and J 6 bases; nucleotides not matched to a gene: 10. This CDR3 is CASRVDREASQPQHF. CDR3 nucleotide sequence: TGTGCCAGCAGGGTGGACAGGGAAGCGAGTCAGCCCCAGCATTTT.

This clonotype was counted at least ten times. The chain combines TRBV20-1 with TRBJ2-1; D is tentatively TRBD1 or TRBD2 (6 bases each). The CDR3 runs 13 residues. The germline V gene has CDR1 DFQATT and CDR2 SNEGSKA (reference sequence). The CDR3 spells CRLGGGTYNEQFF. DNA for the CDR3: TGCAGGCTTGGGGGCGGGACCTACAATGAGCAGTTCTTC.

The sample holds many counts of this clonotype. V and J are TRBV6-1 and TRBJ2-1; 8 nucleotides agree with TRBD1. Germline V gene lookup returns CDR1 MNHNS and CDR2 SASEGT. The CDR3 runs to 15 residues. Losses at the gene ends were 4 bases for V and 5 bases for J; bases not matched to a gene: 7. In nucleotides, the CDR3 is TGTGCCAGCAGTGTGGACAGGGTCCGTCACAATGAGCAGTTCTTC. As protein: CASSVDRVRHNEQFF.